The 24 T cell receptor beta chains below come from one sample, sequenced in a study of cytomegalovirus exposure and HLA in healthy donors. Primers for the PCR totalled 60 Vbeta and 13 Jbeta. This table comes from immunoSEQ multiplex PCR, and its TCRdb copy is limited to in-frame clones, with some not included. The sample contains about 45,000 clones, roughly 69% of which appear only once. The sample consisted of PBMCs. The receptors derive from a woman under 40 in good health and CMV-seronegative.

The rearrangement uses TRBV29-1 and TRBJ1-3, with D possibly TRBD1 on 5 matching bases. Trimming cost V 4 bases and J 0 bases, with 7 bases left between them. CDR1 and CDR2 from the germline V gene are SQVTM and ANQGSEA. CDR3 length: 13 residues. Written as DNA, the CDR3 is TGCAGCGTTGGACAGACCTCTGGAAACACCATATATTTT. It yields the protein CSVGQTSGNTIYF.

This chain joins TRBV30 and TRBJ2-2; D is undetermined. The CDR3 extends over 13 amino acids. The germline CDR1 and CDR2 sequences are GTSNPN and SVGIG (reference sequence). V was cut by 2 bases and J by 0 bases, with 4 bases left in between. CDR3 sequence: CAWSTTNTGELFF. In nucleotides, the CDR3 is TGTGCCTGGAGTACTACGAACACCGGGGAGCTGTTTTTT.

The J gene is TRBJ2-3, the V gene TRBV14; D perhaps matches TRBD2 (5 bases). Per the germline V gene, CDR1 is SGHDN and CDR2 is FVKESK. V gave up 4 bases and J gave up 1 base, with 6 bases separating them. There are 13 residues in the CDR3. CDR3 DNA sequence: TGTGCCAGCAGCCTCGGGGGCACAGATACGCAGTATTTT. Its translation: CASSLGGTDTQYF.

This clone was observed a few times. V usage is TRBV6-5 and J usage is TRBJ2-7, with D possibly TRBD2 on 5 matching bases. The germline CDR1 and CDR2 sequences are MNHEY and SVGAGI. With 2 bases removed from V and 5 bases from J, the gap between germline ends came to 16 bases. The CDR3 is 15 residues long. DNA for the CDR3: TGTGCCAGCAGTTACGGGAAATTGGCGGGTGACGAGCAGTACTTC. Protein: CASSYGKLAGDEQYF.

This clone was observed a handful of times. The chain is built from TRBV7-9 and TRBJ1-3; D gene unclear. Germline-derived CDR1 and CDR2 are SEHNR and FQNEAQ (reference sequence). This CDR3 comprises 14 residues. The germline V and J ends were trimmed by 3 bases and 1 base, with 7 bases remaining between them. The CDR3 DNA reads as TGTGCCAGCAGCTTCGGGATTTCTGGAAACACCATATATTTT. Translated, it gives CASSFGISGNTIYF.

The rearrangement uses TRBV5-1 and TRBJ2-3; TRBD1 matches 7 bases. Unmatched junction bases numbered 3, after V lost 0 bases and J lost 2 bases. The germline V gene encodes CDR1 SGHRS and CDR2 YFSETQ. CDR3 length equals 15 residues. The CDR3 spells CASSLEGQYTDTQYF. In nucleotides, the CDR3 is TGCGCCAGCAGCTTGGAGGGACAGTACACAGATACGCAGTATTTT. Together with reference TRBV5-1 and TRBJ2-3, the CDR3 gives the full variable domain: KAGVTQTPRYLIKTRGQQVTLSCSPISGHRSVSWYQQTPGQGLQFLFEYFSETQRNKGNFPGRFSGRQFSNSRSEMNVSTLELGDSALYLCASSLEGQYTDTQYFGPGTRLTVL.

This sequence joins TRBV20-1 and TRBJ2-7; D is uncertain. Germline CDR1 and CDR2: DFQATT and SNEGSKA (reference sequence). This CDR3 is built from 11 residues. CDR3 sequence (DNA): TGCACAGCAGAGCGCTCCTACGAGCAGTACTTC. This sequence encodes CTAERSYEQYF.

The chain combines TRBV4-2 with TRBJ2-1; 7 bases are shared with TRBD2. The V segment lost 2 bases and the J segment 0 bases; nucleotides outside the gene matches: 4. The CDR3 consists of 16 residues. Germline CDR1 is LGHNA and CDR2 is YNFKEQ. The CDR3 reads CASSQMGGGSYNEQFF. CDR3 bases: TGTGCCAGCAGCCAAATGGGCGGGGGCTCCTACAATGAGCAGTTCTTC.

The chain combines TRBV5-1 with TRBJ2-7; 12 positions agree with TRBD2. From germline, CDR1 is SGHRS and CDR2 YFSETQ. CDR3 length: 15 residues. J was trimmed by 6 bases and V by 0 bases; bases with no gene match: 4. The CDR3 nucleotides read TGCGCCAGCAGCTTGGCCCTAGCGGGAGGGGGCGAGCAGTACTTC. Translation gives CASSLALAGGGEQYF.

This clone was counted a single time. CDR3 coding DNA: TGTGCCAGCAGTTATTACACAGGGCGCGAGCAGTACTTC. This encodes CASSYYTGREQYF. The rearrangement links TRBV6-5 to TRBJ2-7; tentatively, D is TRBD1 (6 bases). The CDR3 contains 13 residues. V gave up 3 bases and J gave up 6 bases, with 12 bases separating them. Germline V lookup: CDR1 MNHEY, CDR2 SVGAGI.

As DNA, the CDR3 is TGTGCCAGTAGTCCTTTACTAGGGAACACCGGGGAGCTGTTTTTT. Translated, it gives CASSPLLGNTGELFF. The V gene is TRBV19, the J gene TRBJ2-2; the D gene is possibly TRBD2 (5 bases). V shed 5 bases and J shed 1 base, with 11 bases lying between them. CDR3 size: 15 residues. Germline lookup yields CDR1 LNHDA and CDR2 SQIVND (reference sequence).

V and J are TRBV30 and TRBJ1-5; maybe TRBD1 (5 bases). V dropped 1 base and J dropped 2 bases, with 12 bases sitting between them. CDR1 GTSNPN and CDR2 SVGIG come from the germline V gene (reference sequence). The CDR3 extends over 15 amino acids. This CDR3 reads CAWSAGKGGNQPQHF. The CDR3 DNA is TGTGCCTGGAGTGCTGGAAAAGGGGGCAATCAGCCCCAGCATTTT.

In nucleotides, the CDR3 is TGTGCCATCAGTGAGTCCCCCGGGCTAGCGGGAGGAAGAGAGACCCAGTACTTC. Translating gives CAISESPGLAGGRETQYF. The chain has TRBV10-3 and TRBJ2-5; 11 bases are a match to TRBD2. Per the germline V gene, CDR1 is ENHRY and CDR2 is SYGVKD. This CDR3 is built from 18 residues. V trimming: 0 bases; J trimming: 4 bases; junction bases outside the gene matches: 10.

V is TRBV5-4 and J is TRBJ1-4; 7 nucleotides line up with TRBD1. This CDR3 has 16 residues. The V gene's germline CDR1 is SGHNT and CDR2 YYREEE (reference sequence). V was pared by 2 bases and J by 0 bases, with 4 bases of the junction left unmatched. DNA for the CDR3: TGTGCCAGCAGCTTTGGCAGGGGGGCAACTAATGAAAAACTGTTTTTT. This codes for CASSFGRGATNEKLFF.

This chain links TRBV6-6 with TRBJ1-2, with 9 nucleotides matching TRBD1. J gave up 7 bases and V 7 bases, and 10 bases lay outside the gene matches. Per germline, CDR1 MNHNY and CDR2 SVGAGI (reference sequence). The CDR3 loop spans 14 amino acids. CDR3 nucleotides: TGTGCCAGCAACCCGGGACAGGGTTTTGGTGGCTACACCTTC. It specifies CASNPGQGFGGYTF.

This chain connects TRBV18 to TRBJ1-3; TRBD1 is a possible D gene (5 bases). Looked up from germline, CDR1 is KGHSH and CDR2 is LQKENI. The CDR3 is 19 residues long. Trimming took 7 bases from V and 3 from J, leaving 28 bases between them. Written as DNA, the CDR3 is TGTGCCAGCTTCAAAAACCGGGGGGATAGAGGAGCGTTTGGAAACACCATATATTTT. It translates to CASFKNRGDRGAFGNTIYF. Looking up the rest from reference TRBV18 and TRBJ1-3 gives the full variable domain: NAGVMQNPRHLVRRRGQEARLRCSPMKGHSHVYWYRQLPEEGLKFMVYLQKENIIDESGMPKERFSAEFPKEGPSILRIQQVVRGDSAAYFCASFKNRGDRGAFGNTIYFGEGSWLTVV.

This clone occurred a few times. CDR3 region: CASTSGAGNEQFF. Written as DNA, the CDR3 is TGTGCCAGTACTAGCGGGGCGGGCAATGAGCAGTTCTTC. J is TRBJ2-1 and V is TRBV19; 9 nucleotides align to TRBD2. Per the germline V gene, CDR1 is LNHDA and CDR2 is SQIVND (reference sequence). J gave up 6 bases and V 7 bases, and 4 bases lay outside the gene matches. The CDR3 spans 13 residues. The whole variable domain, filled in from reference TRBV19 and TRBJ2-1, reads DGGITQSPKYLFRKEGQNVTLSCEQNLNHDAMYWYRQDPGQGLRLIYYSQIVNDFQKGDIAEGYSVSREKKESFPLTVTSAQKNPTAFYLCASTSGAGNEQFFGPGTRLTVL.

The chain recombines TRBV6-6 with TRBJ2-3; possibly TRBD2 for D (6 bases). The CDR3 consists of 14 residues. Trimming left V 2 bases short and J 4 bases short, with 10 bases between. Germline CDR1 is MNHNY and CDR2 is SVGAGI (reference sequence). The CDR3 spells CASSYPPGADTQYF. The CDR3 nucleotides read TGTGCCAGCAGTTACCCACCGGGGGCAGATACGCAGTATTTT.

The chain couples TRBV10-3 to TRBJ1-5, with D perhaps matching TRBD1 (6 bases). The CDR3 extends over 14 amino acids. CDR1 ENHRY and CDR2 SYGVKD come from the germline V gene. Trimming took off 4 bases at V and 7 bases at J, with 14 bases between the two ends. Written as DNA, the CDR3 is TGTGCCATCAGTGCACAGGGCTATGAGCAGCCCCAGCATTTT. Protein product: CAISAQGYEQPQHF.

This clone was seen more than once but under ten times. This chain links TRBV5-1 with TRBJ1-4, with TRBD1 identical over 7 bases. The CDR3 has 19 amino acids. CDR1 SGHRS and CDR2 YFSETQ come from the germline V gene. J was trimmed by 8 bases and V by 2 bases; bases with no gene match: 21. The CDR3 sequence: CASSFGGGSADQGREKLFF. The CDR3 DNA reads TGCGCCAGCAGCTTCGGAGGGGGCAGCGCCGATCAGGGTCGGGAAAAACTGTTTTTT.

The rearrangement links TRBV9 to TRBJ2-3; D gene unclear. There are 14 residues in the CDR3. The V gene's germline CDR1 is SGDLS and CDR2 YYNGEE. Trimming cost V 2 bases and J 4 bases, with 11 bases left between them. As DNA, the CDR3 is TGTGCCAGCAGCGTCAACCCTATGGCAGATACGCAGTATTTT. Translated, it gives CASSVNPMADTQYF.

This clone showed up just a few times. The genes are TRBV28 and TRBJ2-1; TRBD2 matches at 7 bases. Germline CDR1 is MDHEN and CDR2 is SYDVKM. The CDR3 totals 13 residues. The trim removed 5 bases at V and 6 bases at J, leaving 4 bases unmatched. The CDR3 protein is CASSPWTSNEQFF. DNA of the CDR3: TGTGCCAGCAGTCCCTGGACTAGCAATGAGCAGTTCTTC.

This chain links TRBV28 with TRBJ1-6; tentatively, D is TRBD1 (5 bases). Trimming removed 8 bases from V and 7 bases from J, with 9 bases in between. Germline V lookup: CDR1 MDHEN, CDR2 SYDVKM. The CDR3 runs 12 residues. The CDR3: CASLGGNSPLHF. CDR3 sequence (DNA): TGTGCCAGCCTGGGGGGGAATTCACCCCTCCACTTT.

The gene calls are TRBV6-5 and TRBJ2-7; maybe TRBD1 (5 bases). The CDR3 is made up of 14 amino acids. The V gene's germline CDR1 is MNHEY and CDR2 SVGAGI. V was pared by 0 bases and J by 3 bases, with 9 bases between. This chain's CDR3 is CASSYSGRDYEQYF. The CDR3 DNA sequence: TGTGCCAGCAGTTACTCGGGCAGGGACTACGAGCAGTACTTC.